One sample yielded the 15 T cell receptor beta chains listed below, sequenced in a study of OX40 agonist ivuxolimab in advanced cancers. Repertoires were generated with immunoSEQ multiplex PCR, while TCRdb's copy carries only in-frame clones and drops some. The table shows 100,000 to 150,000 clones, with roughly 92% occurring only once. The source material was CD4+ or CD8+ T cells sorted from blood, sampled in a trial of the OX40 agonist ivuxolimab. All receptors come from an adult with an advanced solid tumor such as melanoma, head and neck, liver or kidney cancer.

The chain combines TRBV29-1 with TRBJ1-3; 7 nucleotides line up with TRBD1. V trimming: 5 bases; J trimming: 0 bases; junction bases outside the gene matches: 4. The CDR3 extends over 14 amino acids. Germline CDR1 reads SQVTM; CDR2 reads ANQGSEA. CDR3 sequence reads: CSVTGQSSGNTIYF. The CDR3 coding sequence is TGCAGCGTTACGGGACAGAGCTCTGGAAACACCATATATTTT.

V is TRBV5-1 and J is TRBJ2-3; 9 nucleotides line up with TRBD2. This CDR3 contains 16 residues. V lost 7 bases and J lost 5; bases outside the gene matches: 14. The germline CDR1 and CDR2 sequences are SGHRS and YFSETQ. The CDR3 coding sequence is TGCGCCAGCCACGGGGGGGCTAGCGGGACGGGAGATACGCAGTATTTT. The encoded protein is CASHGGASGTGDTQYF.

The rearrangement joins TRBV2 to TRBJ1-5; a possible D gene is TRBD1 (6 bases). Looked up from germline, CDR1 is SNHLY and CDR2 is FYNNEI. V lost 9 bases, J lost 4 bases, and 13 bases lay in between. The length of the CDR3 is 13 residues. The CDR3 sequence: CASIGTRNQPQHF. The CDR3 DNA reads as TGTGCCAGTATCGGGACACGGAATCAGCCCCAGCATTTT.

The CDR3 DNA reads TGTGCCAGCAGTTACCACTCCACAGATACGCAGTATTTT. It yields the protein CASSYHSTDTQYF. The chain uses TRBV6-5 and TRBJ2-3, with D unclear. Per the germline V gene, CDR1 is MNHEY and CDR2 is SVGAGI. V was shortened by 2 bases and J by 2 bases, with 5 bases between the two germline ends. This CDR3 comprises 13 residues.

The chain couples TRBV28 to TRBJ1-1; D perhaps matches TRBD1 (5 bases). The CDR3 consists of 15 residues. V was shortened by 7 bases and J by 1 base, with 16 bases between the two germline ends. CDR1 is MDHEN and CDR2 is SYDVKM in the germline V gene. In nucleotides, the CDR3 is TGTGCCAGCACTCCACTCGGGGACTCGAACACTGAAGCTTTCTTT. The encoded protein is CASTPLGDSNTEAFF.

This clone occurred a few times. The rearrangement uses TRBV6-5 and TRBJ2-7, with a tentative D call TRBD1 (5 bases). Trimming took 4 bases from V and 1 from J, leaving 11 bases between them. CDR3 size: 14 residues. Germline loops: CDR1 MNHEY, CDR2 SVGAGI. The DNA for the CDR3 is TGTGCCAGCAGTTCACAGGTTACGTCCTACGAGCAGTACTTC. Amino acids: CASSSQVTSYEQYF.

This CDR3 is CASTLFPGQSAGSEAFF. The CDR3 DNA reads as TGTGCCAGCACCTTATTCCCCGGACAGTCGGCCGGTTCTGAAGCTTTCTTT. This chain uses TRBV28 with TRBJ1-1; D possibly corresponds to TRBD1 (6 bases). This CDR3 spans 17 amino acids. The V and J ends lost 7 bases and 6 bases respectively, with 27 bases between them. Per the germline V gene, CDR1 is MDHEN and CDR2 is SYDVKM.

V usage is TRBV29-1 and J usage is TRBJ1-2; D is uncertain. Per germline, CDR1 SQVTM and CDR2 ANQGSEA. This CDR3 has 12 residues. The ends were cut back, 3 bases at V and 6 bases at J, with 11 bases in the middle. In DNA, the CDR3 is TGCAGCGTTGAGGCGGGATCTGATGGCTACACCTTC. Amino acids: CSVEAGSDGYTF.

The chain carries TRBV7-9 and TRBJ2-1, with D tentatively TRBD2 (5 bases). CDR1 is SEHNR and CDR2 is FQNEAQ in the germline V gene (reference sequence). Trimming left V 6 bases short and J 5 bases short, with 11 bases between. The CDR3 extends over 13 amino acids. CDR3 nucleotide sequence: TGTGCCAGCAGAGTATGGACTGACAATGAGCAGTTCTTC. It encodes CASRVWTDNEQFF.

The J gene is TRBJ1-2, the V gene TRBV2; D is unresolved. Trimming stripped 6 bases from V and 2 bases from J, with 16 bases between. Germline CDR1 SNHLY, CDR2 FYNNEI. This CDR3 comprises 15 residues. CDR3: CASRLEAGENYGYTF. The CDR3 coding sequence is TGTGCCAGCAGACTCGAGGCAGGAGAAAACTATGGCTACACCTTC.

The chain couples TRBV7-3 to TRBJ2-7, with D perhaps TRBD1 (6 bases). Trimming pared 6 bases from V and 2 bases from J, leaving 11 bases between. This CDR3 contains 13 residues. Germline lookup yields CDR1 SGHTA and CDR2 FQGTGA. The CDR3 sequence is CASRNRETYEQYF. The CDR3 region has the DNA TGTGCCAGCAGAAACAGGGAAACCTACGAGCAGTACTTC. Full variable domain (missing parts from reference TRBV7-3 and TRBJ2-7): GAGVSQTPSNKVTEKGKYVELRCDPISGHTALYWYRQSLGQGPEFLIYFQGTGAADDSGLPNDRFFAVRPEGSVSTLKIQRTERGDSAVYLCASRNRETYEQYFGPGTRLTVT.

V is TRBV5-1 and J is TRBJ1-1, with D possibly TRBD1 on 5 matching bases. The germline V and J ends were trimmed by 3 bases and 6 bases, with 15 bases remaining between them. There are 14 residues in the CDR3. Germline loops: CDR1 SGHRS, CDR2 YFSETQ. CDR3 amino acids: CASSSRGEGAEAFF. The CDR3 DNA follows: TGCGCCAGCAGCTCCCGGGGCGAAGGGGCTGAAGCTTTCTTT. Supplemented by reference TRBV5-1 and TRBJ1-1, the full variable domain reads KAGVTQTPRYLIKTRGQQVTLSCSPISGHRSVSWYQQTPGQGLQFLFEYFSETQRNKGNFPGRFSGRQFSNSRSEMNVSTLELGDSALYLCASSSRGEGAEAFFGQGTRLTVV.

The chain couples TRBV19 to TRBJ2-1; D is unresolved. V was pared by 3 bases and J by 5 bases, with 11 bases between. The germline CDR1 and CDR2 sequences are LNHDA and SQIVND (reference sequence). The CDR3 is 14 amino acids. In DNA, the CDR3 is TGTGCCAGTAGTATGCTTGAGAAGCACAATGAGCAGTTCTTC. It is translated as CASSMLEKHNEQFF.

This clone appeared a few times. The rearrangement joins TRBV6-6 to TRBJ2-5; D remains unclear. From germline, CDR1 is MNHNY and CDR2 SVGAGI (reference sequence). V dropped 3 bases and J dropped 1 base, with 3 bases sitting between them. The CDR3 spans 12 residues. The CDR3 is CASSYSQETQYF. The CDR3 coding sequence is TGTGCCAGCAGTTATAGCCAAGAGACCCAGTACTTC.

V is TRBV7-2 and J is TRBJ2-1; the match to TRBD2 covers 8 bases. CDR3 size: 13 residues. Trimming cost V 1 base and J 14 bases; bases outside gene matches: 7. CDR1 SGHTA and CDR2 FQGNSA come from the germline V gene. The CDR3 protein is CASSLGSGTQKFF. The CDR3 DNA sequence: TGTGCCAGCAGCTTAGGTAGCGGGACCCAGAAGTTCTTC.